This TCR beta chain is drawn from a study of T cells in Graves' hyperthyroidism and ophthalmopathy. In the ophthalmopathy cohort, Clinical Activity Score was at least 3, NOSPECS grade at least 4, and duration under 3 months. The PBMCs had their origin in 10 ml of fresh peripheral blood. CDR3 length equals 15 residues. The J segment lost 6 bases and the V segment lost 5 bases, leaving 5 bases of the junction unmatched. Germline V lookup: CDR1 SGHVS, CDR2 FQNEAQ. RNA transcripts provided the source from which TCR beta CDR3 regions were amplified. Primed by the HTBI set, a first-round RT-PCR was run on the TCR CDR3. TCRdb fed the multiplex PCR reads into MiXCR, producing one record per CDR3 protein. The profile shows over 350,000 distinct CDR3 sequences, over 13% of them singletons. This clonotype was seen repeatedly, ten times or more.

Sequenced: blood. The V and J genes are TRBV7-8 and TRBJ2-3, with TRBD2 matching 13 bases. This receptor was obtained from a man in his fifties with Graves' ophthalmopathy. CDR3 sequence (DNA): TGTGCCAGCAGCCCAGGACTAGCGGGAGCCGATACGCAGTATTTT. Its protein product is CASSPGLAGADTQYF.